This is a list of T cell receptor beta chains from one sample in a study of blood T cell repertoires in COVID-19. Using immunoSEQ multiplex PCR, the repertoire was profiled, and TCRdb retains in-frame clones only, with some absent. This table holds 290,000 or so clones, around 84% found once. Sequencing was done on a sample of peripheral blood. Source of these receptors: a man between 65 and 85 years old with acute or convalescent COVID-19. The CDR3 runs from the conserved cysteine through the conserved F or W. Each record gives: clone size, J gene, D gene, V gene, CDR3 protein, CDR3 DNA. The D gene is left open where the match is weak. Size tells how often a clone was seen (once, few, many) or the class of an expanded clone, and some rows leave it out.

once	TRBJ2-5	-	TRBV4-3	CASSRTTGGETQYF	TGCGCCAGCAGCCGAACGACAGGTGGGGAGACCCAGTACTTC
-	TRBJ1-2	-	TRBV5-1	CASSSDSSYGYTF	TGCGCCAGCAGCTCCGACAGTTCCTATGGCTACACCTTC
-	TRBJ2-7	TRBD1	TRBV5-4	CASSSGTGSRYEQYF	TGTGCCAGCAGCTCCGGGACAGGGTCACGCTACGAGCAGTACTTC
-	TRBJ2-7	-	TRBV5-1	CASSLGSFLDEQYF	TGCGCCAGCAGCTTGGGCAGCTTCCTAGACGAGCAGTACTTC
-	TRBJ1-6	TRBD1	TRBV5-4	CASSLVAGGNSSLHF	TGTGCCAGCAGCTTGGTAGCAGGGGGTAATTCATCCCTCCACTTT
-	TRBJ1-3	TRBD1	TRBV4-1	CASSQDPQGAAGNTIYF	TGCGCCAGCAGCCAAGATCCTCAGGGGGCCGCTGGAAACACCATATATTTT
-	TRBJ1-2	-	TRBV19	CASSVQGNYGYTF	TGTGCCAGTAGTGTACAGGGCAACTATGGCTACACCTTC
-	TRBJ2-1	-	TRBV19	CASKSSRHNEQFF	TGTGCCAGTAAGAGTAGCAGACACAATGAGCAGTTCTTC
-	TRBJ2-3	-	TRBV29-1	CSAQLSGVTDTQYF	TGCAGCGCACAACTCTCGGGTGTCACAGATACGCAGTATTTT
few	TRBJ1-2	-	TRBV5-6	CASSSRVGGYTF	TGTGCCAGCAGCTCCCGGGTTGGCGGCTACACCTTC
-	TRBJ1-4	-	TRBV5-1	CASRGGANNEKLFF	TGCGCCAGCAGAGGAGGCGCCAATAATGAAAAACTGTTTTTT
-	TRBJ1-2	-	TRBV4-2	CASSEGTDYGYTF	TGTGCCAGCAGCGAAGGGACTGATTATGGCTACACCTTC
-	TRBJ2-5	-	TRBV29-1	CSAAGQYQETQYF	TGCAGCGCCGCGGGACAGTACCAAGAGACCCAGTACTTC
-	TRBJ1-1	TRBD1	TRBV9	CASSVTGTATEAFF	TGTGCCAGCAGCGTGACAGGGACGGCCACTGAAGCTTTCTTT
-	TRBJ2-2	-	TRBV7-2	CASSLGPSDTGELFF	TGTGCCAGCAGCTTAGGCCCTAGCGACACCGGGGAGCTGTTTTTT
-	TRBJ2-1	TRBD2	TRBV11-2	CASSWIDGLAENNEQFF	TGTGCCAGCAGCTGGATCGACGGACTAGCGGAAAACAATGAGCAGTTCTTC
-	TRBJ2-1	TRBD2	TRBV15	CATSRRAGGSNEQFF	TGTGCCACCAGCAGAAGAGCGGGGGGGTCCAATGAGCAGTTCTTC
-	TRBJ2-1	TRBD2	TRBV30	CAWSVGVGLAGAQFF	TGTGCCTGGAGTGTTGGGGTCGGACTAGCGGGGGCACAGTTCTTC
-	TRBJ2-1	TRBD2	TRBV7-3	CASSSKAGGENNEQFF	TGTGCCAGCAGCTCTAAGGCGGGGGGAGAAAACAATGAGCAGTTCTTC
-	TRBJ2-3	TRBD1	TRBV7-9	CASSSDRARLTDTQYF	TGTGCCAGCAGCTCGGACAGGGCCCGGCTCACAGATACGCAGTATTTT
few	TRBJ2-3	TRBD1	TRBV2	CASSDRGRNTDTQYF	TGTGCCAGCAGTGACAGGGGGCGCAACACAGATACGCAGTATTTT
-	TRBJ1-2	-	TRBV18	CASSPQGGGNYGYTF	TGTGCCAGCTCACCACAAGGCGGGGGGAACTATGGCTACACCTTC
-	TRBJ2-1	TRBD2	TRBV7-9	CASSLARGAYNEQFF	TGTGCCAGCAGCTTAGCGCGGGGGGCCTACAATGAGCAGTTCTTC